Listed here is a single T cell receptor beta chain. Its specificity is not known. This sample was taken from a study of cytomegalovirus exposure and HLA in healthy donors. On the study more broadly: Researchers previously reported finding fewer than 120 million unique TCR beta sequences from around 200 million T cells.

Vbeta (60) and Jbeta (13) primers were used in the PCR. TCRdb keeps only in-frame clones here, not all; method: immunoSEQ multiplex PCR. In total, the table holds fewer than 150,000 clones. Study conclusions and caveats: Cytomegalovirus association was listed for 164 TCR beta chains.

V was trimmed by 6 bases and J by 3 bases, leaving 21 bases between them. The CDR3 loop spans 16 amino acids. CDR1 is LNHDA and CDR2 is SQIVND in the germline V gene (reference sequence). The chain uses TRBV19 and TRBJ2-7; TRBD1 might be the D (6 bases). The receptor's source is a man in his forties in good health and CMV-seronegative. Material: PBMCs. The CDR3 coding sequence is TGTGCCAGTAGCCTAGGGACATATAATACAAACTACGAGCAGTACTTC. Protein sequence: CASSLGTYNTNYEQYF.